These 16 T cell receptor beta chains originate from one sample sequenced in a study of T cell responses to AZD1222 COVID-19 vaccine. TCRdb's copy holds only in-frame clones and misses some; the assay was immunoSEQ multiplex PCR. The sample includes 120,000 or so clones, about nine tenths of them seen just once. The specimen comprised peripheral blood, sampled on day 0 of AZD1222 vaccination. Every receptor here comes from an adult in good health.

The chain recombines TRBV6-5 with TRBJ2-7; 9 positions match TRBD2. The V and J ends lost 0 bases and 1 base, in that order; junction bases with no gene match: 4. The CDR3 has 16 amino acids. Germline V lookup: CDR1 MNHEY, CDR2 SVGAGI. CDR3 protein: CASSYSGGRGSYEQYF. The CDR3 DNA is TGTGCCAGCAGTTACTCGGGCGGGAGGGGGTCCTACGAGCAGTACTTC.

The rearrangement links TRBV11-3 to TRBJ2-7; 8 bases line up with TRBD1. CDR1 SGHNT and CDR2 YENEEA come from the germline V gene. This CDR3 comprises 14 residues. Trimming took 1 base from V and 6 from J; bases not matched to a gene: 5. The CDR3 here is CASSLGQGAGEQYF. DNA of the CDR3: TGTGCCAGCAGCTTAGGGCAGGGGGCGGGCGAGCAGTACTTC. The complete variable domain, with remaining parts taken from reference TRBV11-3 and TRBJ2-7, reads EAGVVQSPRYKIIEKKQPVAFWCNPISGHNTLYWYLQNLGQGPELLIRYENEEAVDDSQLPKDRFSAERLKGVDSTLKIQPAELGDSAVYLCASSLGQGAGEQYFGPGTRLTVT.

The chain has TRBV30 and TRBJ1-1; TRBD1 is a possible D gene (5 bases). Germline V gene lookup returns CDR1 GTSNPN and CDR2 SVGIG (reference sequence). V was shortened by 0 bases and J by 4 bases, with 12 bases between the two germline ends. The CDR3 runs to 14 residues. CDR3 nucleotide sequence: TGTGCCTGGAGTGTACGGGGCGGGGGCACTGAAGCTTTCTTT. Protein sequence: CAWSVRGGGTEAFF.

The J gene is TRBJ2-1, the V gene TRBV19; 10 bases are a match to TRBD2. The germline gives CDR1 LNHDA, CDR2 SQIVND (reference sequence). The J segment lost 7 bases and the V segment lost 3 bases, leaving 6 bases of the junction unmatched. The CDR3 totals 15 residues. The CDR3 nucleotides are TGTGCCAGTAGTATCCTAGCGGGAGTAGGTAATGAGCAGTTCTTC. It yields the protein CASSILAGVGNEQFF.

This chain uses TRBV2 with TRBJ1-1, with D unclear. The CDR3 length is 15 residues. Trimming removed 3 bases from V and 1 base from J, with 12 bases in between. CDR1 is SNHLY, CDR2 FYNNEI, per germline. Here the CDR3 reads CASSERVQRNTEAFF. CDR3 nucleotide sequence: TGTGCCAGCAGTGAGCGGGTACAGCGGAACACTGAAGCTTTCTTT.

The genes are TRBV3-1 (or the pseudogene TRBV3-2) and TRBJ2-7, with 9 bases identical to TRBD2. The CDR3 is made up of 15 amino acids. Germline V CDR1 and CDR2: LGHDT, YNNKEL (reference sequence). V shed 4 bases and J 5 bases; nucleotides not matched to a gene: 9. This chain's CDR3 is CASSRAPGGGDEQYF. The CDR3 DNA follows: TGTGCCAGCAGCCGAGCGCCAGGCGGGGGGGACGAGCAGTACTTC.

For this clone: Different DNA sequences within this sample yield the same CDR3. The genes are TRBV7-8 and TRBJ1-5; D not certain. CDR1 and CDR2 from the germline V gene are SGHVS and FQNEAQ. V was pared by 1 base and J by 4 bases, with 5 bases between. The CDR3 totals 13 residues. The CDR3 region has the DNA TGTGCCAGCAGCTTAGGTCGAAATCAGCCCCAGCATTTT. The encoded protein is CASSLGRNQPQHF.

The chain links TRBV5-4 to TRBJ2-1; tentatively, D is TRBD1 (6 bases). V was clipped by 10 bases and J by 12 bases, with 20 bases between them. This CDR3 spans 12 amino acids. Germline V gene sequence: CDR1 SGHNT, CDR2 YYREEE (reference sequence). CDR3 sequence: CAYSTWDKGQFF. The CDR3 nucleotides are TGTGCCTACAGCACGTGGGACAAGGGGCAGTTCTTC.

The chain joins TRBV5-1 to TRBJ2-7; 9 nucleotides match TRBD1. V lost 4 bases to trimming and J lost 0 bases; unmatched junction nucleotides: 5. The germline V gene encodes CDR1 SGHRS and CDR2 YFSETQ. CDR3 length: 15 residues. The chain's CDR3 is CASSPEGQGSYEQYF. Here the CDR3 DNA reads TGCGCCAGCAGCCCGGAGGGACAGGGCTCCTACGAGCAGTACTTC.

The chain has TRBV27 and TRBJ2-5; the D call may be TRBD1 or TRBD2 (5 bases each). Germline-derived CDR1 and CDR2 are MNHEY and SMNVEV (reference sequence). The CDR3 is made up of 14 amino acids. V was cut by 5 bases and J by 4 bases, with 14 bases left in between. The CDR3 DNA is TGTGCCAGCAGTCTCAGGGCCCGGGGAGAGACCCAGTACTTC. Encoded protein: CASSLRARGETQYF.

This clone was seen a few times. The V gene is TRBV2, the J gene TRBJ2-2; the D gene is possibly TRBD1 (6 bases). CDR1 and CDR2 from the germline V gene are SNHLY and FYNNEI. The V end lost 7 bases, the J end lost 7 bases, and 16 bases lay between the germline ends. This CDR3 has 14 amino acids. The CDR3 DNA sequence: TGTGCCAGCAATACCCAGGGGCTTAACGGGGAGCTGTTTTTT. Translating gives CASNTQGLNGELFF.

The CDR3 region has the DNA TGCAGCGTTGTCGGCTCGACGACCTACGAGCAGTACTTC. This translates into CSVVGSTTYEQYF. The J gene is TRBJ2-7, the V gene TRBV29-1; D unresolved. Germline V CDR1 and CDR2: SQVTM, ANQGSEA. Between the trimmed V and J ends, which lost 4 bases and 2 bases, there was a span of 12 bases. The CDR3 loop spans 13 amino acids.

The chain couples TRBV14 to TRBJ1-4; D is unresolved. This CDR3 spans 14 amino acids. V lost 1 base and J lost 7, with 10 bases in between. Germline values: CDR1 SGHDN, CDR2 FVKESK. DNA for the CDR3: TGTGCCAGCAGCCAAGCTGGACCCATTGAAAAACTGTTTTTT. Protein: CASSQAGPIEKLFF.

V and J are TRBV4-2 and TRBJ2-3, with D tentatively TRBD2 (5 bases). V lost 1 base and J 1 base, leaving 15 bases between the germline ends. Germline V gives CDR1 LGHNA, CDR2 YNFKEQ. The CDR3 consists of 17 residues. The CDR3 sequence is CASSQAARALGTDTQYF. CDR3 nucleotide sequence: TGTGCCAGCAGCCAAGCGGCGCGGGCCTTGGGCACAGATACGCAGTATTTT.

This chain links TRBV3-1 (or the pseudogene TRBV3-2) with TRBJ1-3, with D unclear. CDR1 is LGHDT and CDR2 is YNNKEL in the germline V gene (reference sequence). The ends were cut back, 5 bases at V and 2 bases at J, with 13 bases in the middle. CDR3 length: 15 residues. The CDR3 region has the DNA TGTGCCAGCAGCGCCACTCGGACTGCTGGAAACACCATATATTTT. This encodes CASSATRTAGNTIYF.

The chain couples TRBV19 to TRBJ1-4; D ambiguous. The germline V gene has CDR1 LNHDA and CDR2 SQIVND (reference sequence). The CDR3 is 16 amino acids. Trimming pared 3 bases from V and 2 bases from J, leaving 13 bases between. CDR3: CASSIKEGATNEKLFF. The CDR3 bases are TGTGCCAGTAGTATTAAAGAGGGAGCGACTAATGAAAAACTGTTTTTT. The full variable domain, rest sourced from reference TRBV19 and TRBJ1-4, is DGGITQSPKYLFRKEGQNVTLSCEQNLNHDAMYWYRQDPGQGLRLIYYSQIVNDFQKGDIAEGYSVSREKKESFPLTVTSAQKNPTAFYLCASSIKEGATNEKLFFGSGTQLSVL.